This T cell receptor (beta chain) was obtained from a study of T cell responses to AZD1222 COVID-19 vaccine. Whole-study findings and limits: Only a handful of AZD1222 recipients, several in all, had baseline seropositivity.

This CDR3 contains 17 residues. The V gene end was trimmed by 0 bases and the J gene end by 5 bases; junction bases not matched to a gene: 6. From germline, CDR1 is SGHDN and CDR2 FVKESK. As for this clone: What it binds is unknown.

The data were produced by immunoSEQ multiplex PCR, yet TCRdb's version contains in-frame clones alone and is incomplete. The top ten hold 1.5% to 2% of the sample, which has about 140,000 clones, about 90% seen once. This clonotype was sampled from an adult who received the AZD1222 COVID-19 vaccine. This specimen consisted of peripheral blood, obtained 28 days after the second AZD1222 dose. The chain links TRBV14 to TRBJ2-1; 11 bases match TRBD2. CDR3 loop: CASSQDLAGGPHNEQFF. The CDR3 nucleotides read TGTGCCAGCAGCCAAGATTTAGCGGGAGGGCCCCACAATGAGCAGTTCTTC.